This TCR beta chain is from a study of cytotoxic CD8 clonotypes in ibrutinib-treated CLL. At the level of the study: Responses: some 25 partial, 2 complete; after median roughly 68 months, around 15 stayed remitted, some 12 progressed. Findings of the study overall: Clonality rose at ibrutinib response and fell back toward baseline at progression.

The method was immunoSEQ multiplex PCR; TCRdb's version includes in-frame clones alone and lacks a portion of them. This table holds roughly 42,000 clones, approximately 65% found once. V was clipped by 3 bases and J by 5 bases, with 1 base between them. Germline assignment: CDR1 SEHNR and CDR2 FQNEAQ (reference sequence). The CDR3 consists of 10 residues. About this clone itself: The antigen remains unidentified. The same CDR3 can be traced to other DNA sequences in this sample.

The J gene is TRBJ2-5, the V gene TRBV7-9; D is uncertain. The sequenced sample was PBMCs, obtained after 24 months of ibrutinib treatment. The receptor comes from a human donor with chronic lymphocytic leukemia. CDR3: CASSLETQYF. The CDR3 nucleotides are TGTGCCAGCAGCTTGGAGACCCAGTACTTC.